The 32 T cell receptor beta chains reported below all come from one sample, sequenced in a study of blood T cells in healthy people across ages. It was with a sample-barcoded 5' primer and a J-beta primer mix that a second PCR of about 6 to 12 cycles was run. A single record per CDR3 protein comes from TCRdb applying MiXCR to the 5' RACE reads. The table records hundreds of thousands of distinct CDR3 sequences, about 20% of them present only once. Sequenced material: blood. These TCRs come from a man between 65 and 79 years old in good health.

CDR3 in amino acids: CASRRGGRTTDTQYF. The CDR3 nucleotides read TGTGCCAGCAGACGCGGGGGGCGTACCACAGATACGCAGTATTTT. V usage is TRBV2 and J usage is TRBJ2-3; 8 bases fit TRBD2. The CDR3 runs to 15 residues. The germline gives CDR1 SNHLY, CDR2 FYNNEI. The V and J ends lost 6 bases and 2 bases, in that order; junction bases with no gene match: 7.

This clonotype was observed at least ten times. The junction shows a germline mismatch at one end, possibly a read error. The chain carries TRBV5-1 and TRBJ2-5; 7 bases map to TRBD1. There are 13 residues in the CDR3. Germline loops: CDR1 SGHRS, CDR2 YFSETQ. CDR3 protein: CASSLGGSETQYF. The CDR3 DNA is TGTGCCAGCAGTTTAGGGGGCTCAGAGACCCAGTACTTC.

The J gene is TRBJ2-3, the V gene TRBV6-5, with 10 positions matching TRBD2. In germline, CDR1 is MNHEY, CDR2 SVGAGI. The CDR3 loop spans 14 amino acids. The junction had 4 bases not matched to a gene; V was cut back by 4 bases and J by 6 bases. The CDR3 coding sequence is TGTGCCAGCAGTTTGAGTAGCGGGAGGGATACGCAGTATTTT. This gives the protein CASSLSSGRDTQYF.

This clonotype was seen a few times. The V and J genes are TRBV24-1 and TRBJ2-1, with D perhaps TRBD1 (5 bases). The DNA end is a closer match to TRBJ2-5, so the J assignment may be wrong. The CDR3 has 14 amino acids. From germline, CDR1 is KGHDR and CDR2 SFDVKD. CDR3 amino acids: CATVLGASKETQYF. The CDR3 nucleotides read TGTGCCACCGTTTTAGGGGCTTCAAAAGAGACCCAGTACTTC.

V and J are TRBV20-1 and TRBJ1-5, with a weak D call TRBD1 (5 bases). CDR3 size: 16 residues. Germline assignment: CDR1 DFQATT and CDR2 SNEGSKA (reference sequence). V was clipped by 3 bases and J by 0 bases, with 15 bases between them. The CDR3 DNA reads TGCAGTGCTAGGGTGCCAGGGAGACGTAGCAATCAGCCCCAGCATTTT. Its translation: CSARVPGRRSNQPQHF.

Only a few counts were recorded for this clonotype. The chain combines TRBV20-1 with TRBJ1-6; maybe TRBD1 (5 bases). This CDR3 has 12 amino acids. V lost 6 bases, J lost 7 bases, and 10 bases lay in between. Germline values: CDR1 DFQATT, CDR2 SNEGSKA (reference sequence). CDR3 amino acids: CSALTENSPLHF. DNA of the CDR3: TGCAGTGCCCTGACAGAAAATTCACCCCTCCACTTT.

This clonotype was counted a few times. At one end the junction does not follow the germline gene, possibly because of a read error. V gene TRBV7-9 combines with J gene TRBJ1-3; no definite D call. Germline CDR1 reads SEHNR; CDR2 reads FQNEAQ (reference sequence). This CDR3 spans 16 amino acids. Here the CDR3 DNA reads TGTGCCAGCAGCTTAGGAACGGGCGCGGCTGGAGACACCATATATTTT. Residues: CASSLGTGAAGDTIYF. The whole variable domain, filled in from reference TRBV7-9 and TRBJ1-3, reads DTGVSQNPRHKITKRGQNVTFRCDPISEHNRLYWYRQTLGQGPEFLTYFQNEAQLEKSRLLSDRFSAERPKGSFSTLEIQRTEQGDSAMYLCASSLGTGAAGDTIYFGEGSWLTVV.

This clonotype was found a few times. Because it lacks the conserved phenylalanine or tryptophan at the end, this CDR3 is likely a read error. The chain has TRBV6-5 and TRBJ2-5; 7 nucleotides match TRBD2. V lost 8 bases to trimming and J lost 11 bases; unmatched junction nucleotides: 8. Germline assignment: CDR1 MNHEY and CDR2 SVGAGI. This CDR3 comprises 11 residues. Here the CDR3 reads CASHSGREQYV. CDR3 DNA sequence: TGTGCCAGCCACTCTGGGAGGGAACAGTACGTC.

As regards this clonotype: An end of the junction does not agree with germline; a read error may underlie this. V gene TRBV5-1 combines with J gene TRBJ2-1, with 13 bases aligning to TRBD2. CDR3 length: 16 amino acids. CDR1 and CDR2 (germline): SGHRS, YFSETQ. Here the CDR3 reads CTSSLGLAGTSNEQFF. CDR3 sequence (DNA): TGCACCAGCAGCTTGGGACTAGCGGGAACTTCCAATGAGCAGTTCTTC.

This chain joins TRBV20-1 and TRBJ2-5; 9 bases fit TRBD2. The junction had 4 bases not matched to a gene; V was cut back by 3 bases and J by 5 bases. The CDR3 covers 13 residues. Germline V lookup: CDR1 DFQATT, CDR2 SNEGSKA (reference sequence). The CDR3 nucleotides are TGCAGTGCTAGCGGGACTAGCATTGAGACCCAGTACTTC. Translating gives CSASGTSIETQYF.

The CDR3 spells CSASPVSGYTF. The CDR3 DNA is TGCAGTGCTAGCCCCGTCTCAGGCTACACCTTC. The chain has TRBV20-1 and TRBJ1-2; D remains ambiguous. The germline CDR1 and CDR2 sequences are DFQATT and SNEGSKA (reference sequence). V was pared by 3 bases and J by 8 bases, with 10 bases between. CDR3 length: 11 residues.

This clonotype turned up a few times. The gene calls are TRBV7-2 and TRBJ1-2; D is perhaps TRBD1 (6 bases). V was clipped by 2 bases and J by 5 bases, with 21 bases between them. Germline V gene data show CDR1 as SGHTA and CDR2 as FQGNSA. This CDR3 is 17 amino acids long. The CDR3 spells CASSLKPTGGQEYGYTF. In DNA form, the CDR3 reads TGTGCCAGCAGCTTAAAGCCAACCGGGGGGCAGGAGTATGGCTACACCTTC.

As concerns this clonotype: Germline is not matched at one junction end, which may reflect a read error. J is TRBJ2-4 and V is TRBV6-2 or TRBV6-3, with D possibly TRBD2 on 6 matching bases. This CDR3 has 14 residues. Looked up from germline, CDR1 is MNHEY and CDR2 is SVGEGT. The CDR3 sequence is CASSSAGAKNIQYF. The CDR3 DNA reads TGTGCCAGTAGTTCAGCGGGAGCCAAAAACATTCAGTACTTC.

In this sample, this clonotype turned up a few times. The CDR3 protein is CASRGGVMKQPQHF. The CDR3 DNA is TGTGCCAGTAGGGGAGGGGTGATGAAACAGCCCCAGCATTTT. The chain carries TRBV28 and TRBJ1-5, with D perhaps TRBD1 (5 bases). The CDR3 sequence is 14 residues long. Germline-derived CDR1 and CDR2 are MDHEN and SYDVKM. The ends were cut back, 9 bases at V and 7 bases at J, with 19 bases in the middle.

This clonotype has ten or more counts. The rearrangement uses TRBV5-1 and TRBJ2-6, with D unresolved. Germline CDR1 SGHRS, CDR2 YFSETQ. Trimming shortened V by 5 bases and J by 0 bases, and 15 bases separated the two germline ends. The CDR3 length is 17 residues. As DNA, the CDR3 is TGCGCCAGCAGGTCCGCAATTATGAGCTCTGGGGCCAACGTCCTGACTTTC. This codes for CASRSAIMSSGANVLTF.

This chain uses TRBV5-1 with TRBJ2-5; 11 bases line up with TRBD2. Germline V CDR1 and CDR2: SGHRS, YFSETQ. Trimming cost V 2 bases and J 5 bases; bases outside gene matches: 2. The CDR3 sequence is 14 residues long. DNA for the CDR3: TGCGCCAGCAGCTTTTCTAGCGGGGGGGAGACCCAGTACTTC. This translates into CASSFSSGGETQYF.

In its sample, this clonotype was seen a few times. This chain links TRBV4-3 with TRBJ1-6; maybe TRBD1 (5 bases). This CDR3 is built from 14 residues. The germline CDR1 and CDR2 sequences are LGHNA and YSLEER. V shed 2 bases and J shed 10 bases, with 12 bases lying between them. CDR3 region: CASSQNGGNSPLHF. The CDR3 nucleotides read TGCGCCAGCAGCCAAAATGGGGGAAACTCACCCCTCCACTTT.

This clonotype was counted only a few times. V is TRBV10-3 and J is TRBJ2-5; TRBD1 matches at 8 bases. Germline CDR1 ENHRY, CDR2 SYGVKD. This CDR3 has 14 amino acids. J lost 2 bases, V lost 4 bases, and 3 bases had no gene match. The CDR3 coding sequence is TGTGCCATCAGTGCCGACAGGGGACAAGAGACCCAGTACTTC. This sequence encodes CAISADRGQETQYF.

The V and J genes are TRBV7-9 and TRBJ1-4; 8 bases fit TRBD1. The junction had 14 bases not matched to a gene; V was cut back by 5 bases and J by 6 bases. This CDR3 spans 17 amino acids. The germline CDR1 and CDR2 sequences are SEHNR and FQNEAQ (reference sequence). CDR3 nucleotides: TGTGCCAGCAGCCCCTTCGGTGGGCAGGGGGCGGATGAAAAACTGTTTTTT. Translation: CASSPFGGQGADEKLFF.

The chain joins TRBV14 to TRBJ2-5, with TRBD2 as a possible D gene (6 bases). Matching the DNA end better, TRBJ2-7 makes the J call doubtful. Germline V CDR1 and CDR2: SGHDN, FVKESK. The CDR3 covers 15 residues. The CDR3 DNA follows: TGTGCCAGCAGTCGCGGGGTGGGGATGCCCTACGAGCAGTACTTC. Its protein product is CASSRGVGMPYEQYF.

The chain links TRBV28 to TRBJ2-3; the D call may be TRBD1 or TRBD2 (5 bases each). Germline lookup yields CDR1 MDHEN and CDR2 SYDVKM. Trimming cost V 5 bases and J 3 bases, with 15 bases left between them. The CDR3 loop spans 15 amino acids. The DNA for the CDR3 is TGTGCCAGCAGTCCAGGGACCACTGGGACAGATACGCAGTATTTT. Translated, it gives CASSPGTTGTDTQYF.

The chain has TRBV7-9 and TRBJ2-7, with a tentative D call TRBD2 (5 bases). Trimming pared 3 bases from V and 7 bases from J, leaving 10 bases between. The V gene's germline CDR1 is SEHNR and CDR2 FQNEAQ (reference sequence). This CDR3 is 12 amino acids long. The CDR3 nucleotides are TGTGCCAGCAGCTTCTTTCCGGGGGAGCAGTACTTC. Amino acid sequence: CASSFFPGEQYF.

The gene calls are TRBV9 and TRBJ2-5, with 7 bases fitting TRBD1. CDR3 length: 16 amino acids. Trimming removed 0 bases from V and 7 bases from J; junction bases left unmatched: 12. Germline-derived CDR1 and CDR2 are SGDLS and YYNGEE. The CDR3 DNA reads TGTGCCAGCAGCGTAGTTAAGGGGGCCCATATTTGGACCCAGTACTTC. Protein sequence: CASSVVKGAHIWTQYF.

CDR3 in amino acids: CASSFEGVANEKLFF. The CDR3 DNA sequence: TGTGCCAGCAGCTTCGAGGGTGTAGCTAATGAAAAACTGTTTTTT. The chain uses TRBV7-9 and TRBJ1-4; D is unclear. Germline V CDR1 and CDR2: SEHNR, FQNEAQ (reference sequence). This CDR3 has 15 residues. The V end lost 3 bases, the J end lost 3 bases, and 11 bases lay between the germline ends.

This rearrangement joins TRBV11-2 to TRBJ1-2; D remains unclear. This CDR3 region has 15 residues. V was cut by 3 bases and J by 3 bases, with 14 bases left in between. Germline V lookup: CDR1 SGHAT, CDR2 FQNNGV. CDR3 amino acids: CASSLRPLADYGYTF. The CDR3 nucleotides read TGTGCCAGCAGCTTGCGCCCCCTGGCTGACTATGGCTACACCTTC.

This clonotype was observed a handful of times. The CDR3 protein is CASSLRGAEYEQYF. In DNA form, the CDR3 reads TGCGCCAGCAGCTTGAGGGGGGCCGAATACGAGCAGTACTTC. The chain has TRBV5-1 and TRBJ2-7; D is tentatively TRBD1 or TRBD2 (6 bases each). The CDR3 length is 14 residues. Trimming took off 1 base at V and 4 bases at J, with 12 bases between the two ends. From germline, CDR1 is SGHRS and CDR2 YFSETQ.

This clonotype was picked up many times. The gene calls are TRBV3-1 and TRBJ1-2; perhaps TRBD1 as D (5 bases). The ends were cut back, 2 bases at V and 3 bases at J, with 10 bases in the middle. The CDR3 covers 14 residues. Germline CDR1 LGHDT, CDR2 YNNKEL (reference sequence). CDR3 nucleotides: TGTGCCAGCAGCCAATGGTCACAGGACTATGGCTACACCTTC. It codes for CASSQWSQDYGYTF.

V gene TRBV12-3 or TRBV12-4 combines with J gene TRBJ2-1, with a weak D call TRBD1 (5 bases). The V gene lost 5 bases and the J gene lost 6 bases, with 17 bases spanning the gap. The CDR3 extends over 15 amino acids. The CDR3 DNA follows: TGTGCCAGCAGTCCTCAGACAGTCTCTGGCAATGAGCAGTTCTTC. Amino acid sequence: CASSPQTVSGNEQFF.

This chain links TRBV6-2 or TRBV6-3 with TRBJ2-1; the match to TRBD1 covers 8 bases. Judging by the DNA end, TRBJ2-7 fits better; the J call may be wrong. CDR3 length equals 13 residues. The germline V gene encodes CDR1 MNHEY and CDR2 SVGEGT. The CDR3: CASSQGALGEQYV. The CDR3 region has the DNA TGTGCCAGCAGCCAGGGGGCTCTTGGTGAGCAGTACGTC.

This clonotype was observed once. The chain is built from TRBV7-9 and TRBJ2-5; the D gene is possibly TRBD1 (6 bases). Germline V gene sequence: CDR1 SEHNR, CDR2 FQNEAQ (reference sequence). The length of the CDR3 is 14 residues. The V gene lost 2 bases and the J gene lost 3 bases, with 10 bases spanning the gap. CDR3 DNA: TGTGCCAGCAGCTTAACAGGGTTGGAAGAGACCCAGTACTTC. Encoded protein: CASSLTGLEETQYF.

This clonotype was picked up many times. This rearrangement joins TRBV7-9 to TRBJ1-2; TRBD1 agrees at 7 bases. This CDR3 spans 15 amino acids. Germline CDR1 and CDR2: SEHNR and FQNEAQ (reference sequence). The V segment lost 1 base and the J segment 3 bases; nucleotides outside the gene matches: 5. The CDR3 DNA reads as TGTGCCAGCAGCTTAGAGGGCGGGACAGACTATGGCTACACCTTC. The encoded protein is CASSLEGGTDYGYTF. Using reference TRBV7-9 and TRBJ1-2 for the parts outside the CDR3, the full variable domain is DTGVSQNPRHKITKRGQNVTFRCDPISEHNRLYWYRQTLGQGPEFLTYFQNEAQLEKSRLLSDRFSAERPKGSFSTLEIQRTEQGDSAMYLCASSLEGGTDYGYTFGSGTRLTVV.

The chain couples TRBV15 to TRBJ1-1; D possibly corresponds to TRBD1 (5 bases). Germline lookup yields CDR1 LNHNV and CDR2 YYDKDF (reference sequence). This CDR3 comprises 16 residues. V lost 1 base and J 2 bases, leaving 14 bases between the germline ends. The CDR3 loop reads CATSRGGGGPNTEAFF. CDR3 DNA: TGTGCCACCAGCAGAGGCGGGGGTGGACCTAACACTGAAGCTTTCTTT.